The 23 T cell receptor beta chains below all came from one sample that was sequenced in a study of blood T cell repertoires in COVID-19. The repertoire was sequenced with immunoSEQ multiplex PCR; TCRdb's copy has only in-frame clones and lacks some. This sample has fewer than 500,000 clones, with roughly four fifths found just once. The sequenced sample was peripheral blood. Receptors originate from a human donor with acute or convalescent COVID-19. The donor label of this sample is uncertain.

The chain recombines TRBV5-4 with TRBJ2-6; D is unresolved. In germline, CDR1 is SGHNT, CDR2 YYREEE (reference sequence). This CDR3 spans 15 amino acids. The germline V and J ends were trimmed by 7 bases and 0 bases, with 11 bases remaining between them. CDR3 residues: CASQALTSGANVLTF. The CDR3 DNA is TGTGCCAGCCAAGCTTTAACCTCTGGGGCCAACGTCCTGACTTTC.

The chain couples TRBV27 to TRBJ2-3, with 8 bases that match TRBD2. Germline CDR1 reads MNHEY; CDR2 reads SMNVEV (reference sequence). V lost 4 bases and J lost 1; bases outside the gene matches: 4. There are 15 residues in the CDR3. CDR3 DNA: TGTGCCAGCAGTTCCCGAGCGGGGGGCACAGATACGCAGTATTTT. Protein: CASSSRAGGTDTQYF.

This chain connects TRBV18 to TRBJ1-3, with 12 bases that match TRBD1. Germline V gene lookup returns CDR1 KGHSH and CDR2 LQKENI. Trimming took 5 bases from V and 4 from J; bases not matched to a gene: 12. CDR3 length: 18 residues. CDR3 protein: CASSSFGRDRGPGNTIYF. DNA of the CDR3: TGTGCCAGCTCATCCTTCGGAAGGGACAGGGGGCCGGGAAACACCATATATTTT.

The genes are TRBV6-5 and TRBJ1-2, with 9 bases matching TRBD1. Germline V lookup: CDR1 MNHEY, CDR2 SVGAGI. The V segment lost 3 bases and the J segment 6 bases; nucleotides outside the gene matches: 8. This CDR3 has 15 residues. The CDR3 sequence is CASSYSTGGPNGYTF. The DNA of the CDR3 is TGTGCCAGCAGTTATTCCACAGGGGGCCCTAATGGCTACACCTTC.

The rearrangement links TRBV5-1 to TRBJ1-3; 8 bases are a match to TRBD1. J gave up 5 bases and V 3 bases, and 4 bases lay outside the gene matches. The germline CDR1 and CDR2 sequences are SGHRS and YFSETQ. This CDR3 has 14 amino acids. CDR3 DNA sequence: TGCGCCAGCAGCTATGGACAGGGACGAAACACCATATATTTT. Residues: CASSYGQGRNTIYF.

The chain employs TRBV14 and TRBJ2-7; TRBD2 aligns across 11 bases. CDR3 length equals 15 residues. The V gene's germline CDR1 is SGHDN and CDR2 FVKESK. The V gene end was trimmed by 0 bases and the J gene end by 3 bases; junction bases not matched to a gene: 1. The DNA for the CDR3 is TGTGCCAGCAGCCAAGAAACTAGCGGGAGCTACGAGCAGTACTTC. Its translation: CASSQETSGSYEQYF.

The rearrangement uses TRBV27 and TRBJ1-2; D is unclear. V was shortened by 4 bases and J by 6 bases, with 15 bases between the two germline ends. Germline assignment: CDR1 MNHEY and CDR2 SMNVEV (reference sequence). The length of the CDR3 is 14 residues. This CDR3 is CASSSQTGSHGYTF. In nucleotides, the CDR3 is TGTGCCAGCAGTTCCCAGACGGGATCCCATGGCTACACCTTC.

The rearrangement uses TRBV7-2 and TRBJ2-7; TRBD2 agrees at 11 bases. CDR1 is SGHTA and CDR2 is FQGNSA in the germline V gene. V was clipped by 5 bases and J by 0 bases; unmatched bases: 3. CDR3 size: 15 residues. The CDR3 loop reads CASSHTSGSSYEQYF. The CDR3 DNA follows: TGTGCCAGCAGCCATACTAGCGGGAGCTCCTACGAGCAGTACTTC.

The V call is TRBV6-5, the J call TRBJ1-2, with D uncertain. This CDR3 is 10 amino acids long. V was pared by 7 bases and J by 4 bases, with 4 bases between. CDR1 and CDR2 from the germline V gene are MNHEY and SVGAGI. The CDR3 protein is CASKAYGYTF. CDR3 DNA sequence: TGTGCCAGCAAAGCCTATGGCTACACCTTC.

V gene TRBV2 combines with J gene TRBJ2-5; 14 nucleotides match TRBD2. This CDR3 has 16 amino acids. V was clipped by 4 bases and J by 5 bases; unmatched bases: 6. CDR1 SNHLY and CDR2 FYNNEI come from the germline V gene. CDR3 loop: CASSGGLAGATETQYF. CDR3 in DNA: TGTGCCAGCAGTGGGGGACTAGCGGGAGCCACGGAGACCCAGTACTTC.

The V and J genes are TRBV2 and TRBJ1-2; TRBD1 aligns across 8 bases. Germline CDR1 reads SNHLY; CDR2 reads FYNNEI. This CDR3 spans 14 amino acids. J was trimmed by 6 bases and V by 4 bases; bases with no gene match: 7. CDR3 region: CASSGTGTGNGYTF. DNA of the CDR3: TGTGCCAGCAGTGGTACCGGGACAGGAAATGGCTACACCTTC.

In this sample, this clone turned up a few times. V usage is TRBV18 and J usage is TRBJ1-3; no reliable D call. V shed 3 bases and J shed 4 bases, with 10 bases lying between them. Germline CDR1 reads KGHSH; CDR2 reads LQKENI. The CDR3 totals 14 residues. The CDR3 loop reads CASSPSGRGNTIYF. In DNA, the CDR3 is TGTGCCAGCTCACCGTCAGGCCGCGGAAACACCATATATTTT. Using reference TRBV18 and TRBJ1-3 for the parts outside the CDR3, the full variable domain is NAGVMQNPRHLVRRRGQEARLRCSPMKGHSHVYWYRQLPEEGLKFMVYLQKENIIDESGMPKERFSAEFPKEGPSILRIQQVVRGDSAAYFCASSPSGRGNTIYFGEGSWLTVV.

V is TRBV6-5 and J is TRBJ2-7; 11 nucleotides align to TRBD1. With V trimmed by 7 bases and J by 7 bases, 9 bases remained unmatched. The CDR3 sequence is 14 residues long. Germline V CDR1 and CDR2: MNHEY, SVGAGI. This CDR3 reads CASNNGQGAREQYF. CDR3 DNA: TGTGCCAGCAACAACGGACAGGGGGCGAGAGAGCAGTACTTC.

This clone was found a few times. The chain is built from TRBV19 and TRBJ1-5, with 7 bases identical to TRBD1. After removal of 5 bases from V and 2 bases from J, the junction contained 6 bases not matched to a gene. This CDR3 comprises 15 residues. Germline CDR1 LNHDA, CDR2 SQIVND (reference sequence). As DNA, the CDR3 is TGTGCCAGTAGTGCCGACAGGGTGGGCAATCAGCCCCAGCATTTT. Translated: CASSADRVGNQPQHF.

For this clone: Relative to the germline gene, one junction end is altered; a read error may explain this. The chain uses TRBV19 and TRBJ2-1; TRBD2 matches 9 bases. Germline CDR1 reads LNHDA; CDR2 reads SQIVND (reference sequence). The CDR3 has 13 amino acids. CDR3 nucleotides: TGTGCCAGTAGTATTTGGCGGGAGGGCCTTTGGATCTTC. This gives the protein CASSIWREGLWIF.

The chain recombines TRBV6-2 or TRBV6-3 with TRBJ1-2, with 10 positions matching TRBD1. CDR3 length: 15 residues. Germline V lookup: CDR1 MNHEY, CDR2 SVGEGT. V lost 5 bases to trimming and J lost 3 bases; unmatched junction nucleotides: 6. In nucleotides, the CDR3 is TGTGCCAGCAGTAAACCGGGACAGGGGTACTATGGCTACACCTTC. It specifies CASSKPGQGYYGYTF.

The chain has TRBV6-5 and TRBJ2-7, with D perhaps TRBD1 (6 bases). The CDR3 sequence is 12 residues long. V gave up 6 bases and J gave up 5 bases, with 11 bases separating them. The germline gives CDR1 MNHEY, CDR2 SVGAGI. In nucleotides, the CDR3 is TGTGCCAGCAGCAGGGACACGAACGAGCAGTACTTC. Translated: CASSRDTNEQYF.

The CDR3 sequence: CASSDPRDTMDTEAFF. CDR3 DNA: TGTGCCAGCAGTGACCCTCGTGACACGATGGACACTGAAGCTTTCTTT. The rearrangement uses TRBV25-1 and TRBJ1-1, with D uncertain. This CDR3 has 16 amino acids. Germline-derived CDR1 and CDR2 are MGHDK and SYGVNS. V was trimmed by 3 bases and J by 3 bases, leaving 17 bases between them.

The chain is built from TRBV18 and TRBJ1-2; possibly TRBD1 for D (5 bases). The CDR3 loop spans 14 amino acids. Trimming pared 0 bases from V and 7 bases from J, leaving 12 bases between. Germline lookup yields CDR1 KGHSH and CDR2 LQKENI. The CDR3 loop reads CASSPPNGGSGYTF. The CDR3, as DNA: TGTGCCAGCTCACCACCTAATGGGGGGAGTGGCTACACCTTC.

The chain employs TRBV5-4 and TRBJ2-5, with TRBD2 matching 8 bases. The CDR3 has 15 amino acids. CDR1 is SGHNT and CDR2 is YYREEE in the germline V gene (reference sequence). The junction had 6 bases not matched to a gene; V was cut back by 0 bases and J by 5 bases. The CDR3 DNA sequence: TGTGCCAGCAGCTTGGAGCGGGGGCCGGGGGAGACCCAGTACTTC. Protein product: CASSLERGPGETQYF.

CDR3: CASSASSGSQPQHF. In nucleotides, the CDR3 is TGTGCCAGCAGTGCTAGTTCGGGATCTCAGCCCCAGCATTTT. This sequence joins TRBV28 and TRBJ1-5; D is undetermined. The CDR3 is made up of 14 amino acids. V was pared by 5 bases and J by 6 bases, with 14 bases between. Germline V CDR1 and CDR2: MDHEN, SYDVKM.

The CDR3 reads CAWSEYYNSPLHF. CDR3 sequence (DNA): TGTGCCTGGAGCGAGTACTATAATTCACCCCTCCACTTT. The chain is built from TRBV30 and TRBJ1-6, with D unresolved. This CDR3 spans 13 amino acids. Germline V gene lookup returns CDR1 GTSNPN and CDR2 SVGIG (reference sequence). The V gene lost 3 bases and the J gene lost 3 bases, with 6 bases spanning the gap.

The chain recombines TRBV14 with TRBJ1-3; D not certain. The CDR3 is made up of 13 amino acids. Germline loops: CDR1 SGHDN, CDR2 FVKESK. Trimming took 4 bases from V and 4 from J, leaving 8 bases between them. The DNA of the CDR3 is TGTGCCAGCAGCCCTATCCTCGGAAACACCATATATTTT. This encodes CASSPILGNTIYF.